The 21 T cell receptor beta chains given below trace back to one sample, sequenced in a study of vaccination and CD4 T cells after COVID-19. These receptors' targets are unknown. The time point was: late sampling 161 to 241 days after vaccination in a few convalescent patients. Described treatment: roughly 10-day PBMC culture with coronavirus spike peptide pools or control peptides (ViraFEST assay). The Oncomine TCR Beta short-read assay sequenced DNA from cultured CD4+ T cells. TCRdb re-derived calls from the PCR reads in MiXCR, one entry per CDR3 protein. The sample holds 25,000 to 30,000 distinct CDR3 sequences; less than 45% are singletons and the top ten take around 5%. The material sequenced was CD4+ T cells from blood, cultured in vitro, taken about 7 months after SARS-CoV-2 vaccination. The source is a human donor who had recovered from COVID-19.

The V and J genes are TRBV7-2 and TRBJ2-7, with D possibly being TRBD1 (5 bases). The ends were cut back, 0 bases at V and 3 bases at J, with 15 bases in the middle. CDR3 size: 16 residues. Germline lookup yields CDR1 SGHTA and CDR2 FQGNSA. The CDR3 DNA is TGTGCCAGCAGCTTAGCGCCGACAGCCCCCATCTACGAGCAGTACTTC. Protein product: CASSLAPTAPIYEQYF.

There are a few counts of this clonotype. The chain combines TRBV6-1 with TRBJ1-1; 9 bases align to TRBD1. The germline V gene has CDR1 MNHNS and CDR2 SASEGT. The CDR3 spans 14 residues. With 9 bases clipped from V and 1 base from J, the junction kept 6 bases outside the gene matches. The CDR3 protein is CASVPQGANTEAFF. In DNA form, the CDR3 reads TGTGCCAGTGTTCCACAGGGGGCGAACACTGAAGCTTTCTTT.

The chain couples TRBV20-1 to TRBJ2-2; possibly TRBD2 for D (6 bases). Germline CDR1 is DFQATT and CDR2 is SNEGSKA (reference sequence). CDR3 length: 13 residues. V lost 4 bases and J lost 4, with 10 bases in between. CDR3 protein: CSANWDSTGELFF. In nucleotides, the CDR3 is TGCAGTGCTAACTGGGACTCCACCGGGGAGCTGTTTTTT.

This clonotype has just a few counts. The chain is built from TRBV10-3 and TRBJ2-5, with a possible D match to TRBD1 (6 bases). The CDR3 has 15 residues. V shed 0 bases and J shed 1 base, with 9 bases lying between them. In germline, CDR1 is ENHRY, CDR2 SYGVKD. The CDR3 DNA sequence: TGTGCCATCAGTGAGTCACAGGGTGGCCAAGAGACCCAGTACTTC. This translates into CAISESQGGQETQYF.

The CDR3 bases are TGTGCCAGCAAGCCGAGCGGGATCTCCTACGAGCAGTACTTC. Translating gives CASKPSGISYEQYF. The rearrangement uses TRBV6-2 or TRBV6-3 and TRBJ2-7; 7 bases are a match to TRBD2. The CDR3 spans 14 residues. Germline-derived CDR1 and CDR2 are MNHEY and SVGEGT. The J segment lost 0 bases and the V segment lost 7 bases, leaving 6 bases of the junction unmatched.

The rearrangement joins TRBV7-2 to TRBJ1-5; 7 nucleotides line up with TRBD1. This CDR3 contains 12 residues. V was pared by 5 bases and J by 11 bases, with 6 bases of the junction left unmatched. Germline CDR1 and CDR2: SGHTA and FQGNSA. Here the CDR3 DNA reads TGTGCCAGCAGCCTCGATACAGGGGCCCAGCATTTT. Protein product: CASSLDTGAQHF.

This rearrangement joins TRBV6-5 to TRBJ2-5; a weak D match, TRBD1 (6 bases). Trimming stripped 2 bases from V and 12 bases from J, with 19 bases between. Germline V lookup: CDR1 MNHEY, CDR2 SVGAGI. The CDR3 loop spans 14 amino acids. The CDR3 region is CASSYRGQSFPEYF. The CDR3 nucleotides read TGTGCCAGCAGTTACAGAGGACAGAGCTTCCCCGAGTACTTC.

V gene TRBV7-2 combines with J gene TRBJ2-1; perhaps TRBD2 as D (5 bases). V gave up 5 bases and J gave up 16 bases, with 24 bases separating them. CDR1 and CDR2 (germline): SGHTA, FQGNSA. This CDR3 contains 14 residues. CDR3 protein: CASSGSAGLNERFF. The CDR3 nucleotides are TGTGCCAGCAGCGGGTCGGCGGGCCTCAATGAAAGATTCTTC.

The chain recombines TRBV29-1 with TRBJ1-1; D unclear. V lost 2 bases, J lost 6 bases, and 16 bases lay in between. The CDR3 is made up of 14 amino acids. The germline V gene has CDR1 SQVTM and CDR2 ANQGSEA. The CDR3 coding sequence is TGCAGCGTTGAAATGCTCGTGGGTTTTGCTGAAGCTTTCTTT. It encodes CSVEMLVGFAEAFF.

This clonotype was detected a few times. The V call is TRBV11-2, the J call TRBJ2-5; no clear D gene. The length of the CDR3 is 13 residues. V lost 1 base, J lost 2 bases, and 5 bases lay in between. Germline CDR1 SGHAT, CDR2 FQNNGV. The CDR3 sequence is CASSLGRQETQYF. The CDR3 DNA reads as TGTGCCAGCAGCTTAGGGCGACAAGAGACCCAGTACTTC.

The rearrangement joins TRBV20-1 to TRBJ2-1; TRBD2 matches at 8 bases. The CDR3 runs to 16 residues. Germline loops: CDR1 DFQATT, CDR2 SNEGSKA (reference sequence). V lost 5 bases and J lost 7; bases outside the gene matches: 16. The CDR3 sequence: CSAQYKASGSLNEQFF. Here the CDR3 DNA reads TGCAGTGCTCAATATAAAGCTAGCGGGTCATTAAATGAGCAGTTCTTC.

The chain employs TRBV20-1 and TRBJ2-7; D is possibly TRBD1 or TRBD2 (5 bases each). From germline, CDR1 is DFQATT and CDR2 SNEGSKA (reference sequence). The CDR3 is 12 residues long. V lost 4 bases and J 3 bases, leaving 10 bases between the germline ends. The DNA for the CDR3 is TGCAGTGCTACCCCAGGGAGCTACGAGCAGTACTTC. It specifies CSATPGSYEQYF.

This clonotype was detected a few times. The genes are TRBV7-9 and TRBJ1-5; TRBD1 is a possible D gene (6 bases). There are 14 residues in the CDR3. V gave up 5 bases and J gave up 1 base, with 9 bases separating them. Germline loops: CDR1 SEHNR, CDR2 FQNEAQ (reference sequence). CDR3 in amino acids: CASSRDISNQPQHF. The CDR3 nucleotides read TGTGCCAGCAGCCGGGACATAAGCAATCAGCCCCAGCATTTT.

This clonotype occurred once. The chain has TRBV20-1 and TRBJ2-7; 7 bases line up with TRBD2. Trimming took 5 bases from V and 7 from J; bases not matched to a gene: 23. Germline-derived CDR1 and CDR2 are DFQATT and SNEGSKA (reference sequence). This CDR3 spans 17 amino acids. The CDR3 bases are TGCAGTGCTCTCCTATTACTCGCGGGTGTTGCGGGAGAAGAGCAGTACTTC. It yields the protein CSALLLLAGVAGEEQYF.

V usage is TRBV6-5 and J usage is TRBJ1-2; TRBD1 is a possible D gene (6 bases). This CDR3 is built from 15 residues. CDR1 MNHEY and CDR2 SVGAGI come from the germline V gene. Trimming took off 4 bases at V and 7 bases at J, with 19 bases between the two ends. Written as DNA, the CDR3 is TGTGCCAGCAGTTCTTCCGGGACACGGAATGGTGGCTACACCTTC. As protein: CASSSSGTRNGGYTF.

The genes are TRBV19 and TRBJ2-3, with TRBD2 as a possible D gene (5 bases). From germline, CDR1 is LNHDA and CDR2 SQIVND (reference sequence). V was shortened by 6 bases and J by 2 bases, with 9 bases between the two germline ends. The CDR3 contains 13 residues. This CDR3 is CASRTLATDTQYF. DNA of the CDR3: TGTGCCAGTAGAACGCTAGCCACAGATACGCAGTATTTT. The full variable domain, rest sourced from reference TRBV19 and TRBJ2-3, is DGGITQSPKYLFRKEGQNVTLSCEQNLNHDAMYWYRQDPGQGLRLIYYSQIVNDFQKGDIAEGYSVSREKKESFPLTVTSAQKNPTAFYLCASRTLATDTQYFGPGTRLTVL.

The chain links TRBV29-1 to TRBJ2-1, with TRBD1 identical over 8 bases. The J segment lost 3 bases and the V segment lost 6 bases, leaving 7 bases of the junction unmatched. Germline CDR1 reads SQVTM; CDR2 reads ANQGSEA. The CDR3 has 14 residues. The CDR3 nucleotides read TGCAGCGTCTCGGCACAGGGGGACTACAATGAGCAGTTCTTC. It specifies CSVSAQGDYNEQFF.

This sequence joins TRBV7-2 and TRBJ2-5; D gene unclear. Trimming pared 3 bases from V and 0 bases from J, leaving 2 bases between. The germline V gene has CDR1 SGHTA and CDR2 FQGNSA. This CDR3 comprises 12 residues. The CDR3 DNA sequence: TGTGCCAGCAGCTTGTACCAAGAGACCCAGTACTTC. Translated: CASSLYQETQYF.

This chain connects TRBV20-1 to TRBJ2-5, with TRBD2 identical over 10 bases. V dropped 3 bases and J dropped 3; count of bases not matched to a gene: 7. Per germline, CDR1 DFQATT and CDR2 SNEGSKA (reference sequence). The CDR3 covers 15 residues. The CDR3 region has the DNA TGCAGTGCTAGTCCCAGCGGGAGGGCCGAAGAGACCCAGTACTTC. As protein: CSASPSGRAEETQYF.

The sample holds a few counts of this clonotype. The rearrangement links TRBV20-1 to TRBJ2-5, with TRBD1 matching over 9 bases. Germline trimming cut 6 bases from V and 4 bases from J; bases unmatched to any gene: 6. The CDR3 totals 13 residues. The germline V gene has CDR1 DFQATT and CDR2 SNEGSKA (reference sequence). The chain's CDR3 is CSAGQGNVETQYF. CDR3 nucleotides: TGCAGTGCAGGACAGGGGAATGTAGAGACCCAGTACTTC.

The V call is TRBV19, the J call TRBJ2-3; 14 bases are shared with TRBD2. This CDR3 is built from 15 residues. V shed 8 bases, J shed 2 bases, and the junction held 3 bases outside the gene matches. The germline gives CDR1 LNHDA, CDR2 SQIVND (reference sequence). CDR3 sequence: CASSGLAGATDTQYF. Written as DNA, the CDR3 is TGTGCCAGTTCGGGACTAGCGGGAGCCACAGATACGCAGTATTTT.